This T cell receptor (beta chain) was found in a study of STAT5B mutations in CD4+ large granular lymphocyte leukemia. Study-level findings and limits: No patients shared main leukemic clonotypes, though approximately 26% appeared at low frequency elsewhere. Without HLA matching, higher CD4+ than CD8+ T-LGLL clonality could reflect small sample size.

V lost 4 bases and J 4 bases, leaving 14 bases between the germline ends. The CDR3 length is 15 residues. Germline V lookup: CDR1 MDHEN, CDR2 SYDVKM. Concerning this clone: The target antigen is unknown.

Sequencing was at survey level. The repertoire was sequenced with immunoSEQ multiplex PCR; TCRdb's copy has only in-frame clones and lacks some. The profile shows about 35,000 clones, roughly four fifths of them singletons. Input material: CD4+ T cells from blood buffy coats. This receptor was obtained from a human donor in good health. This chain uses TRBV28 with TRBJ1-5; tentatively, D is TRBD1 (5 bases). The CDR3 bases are TGTGCCAGCAGTTCGACAGCCCAAATAAATCAGCCCCAGCATTTT. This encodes CASSSTAQINQPQHF.